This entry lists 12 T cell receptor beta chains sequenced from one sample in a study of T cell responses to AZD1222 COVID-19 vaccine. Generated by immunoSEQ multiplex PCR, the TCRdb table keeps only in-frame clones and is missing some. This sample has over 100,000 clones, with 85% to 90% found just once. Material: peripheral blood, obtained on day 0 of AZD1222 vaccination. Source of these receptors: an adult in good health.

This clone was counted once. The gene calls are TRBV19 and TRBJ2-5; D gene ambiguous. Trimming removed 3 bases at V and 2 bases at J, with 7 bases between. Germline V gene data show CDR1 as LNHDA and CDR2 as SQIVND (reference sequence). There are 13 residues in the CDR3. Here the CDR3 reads CASSIPKQETQYF. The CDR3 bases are TGTGCCAGTAGTATCCCAAAACAAGAGACCCAGTACTTC.

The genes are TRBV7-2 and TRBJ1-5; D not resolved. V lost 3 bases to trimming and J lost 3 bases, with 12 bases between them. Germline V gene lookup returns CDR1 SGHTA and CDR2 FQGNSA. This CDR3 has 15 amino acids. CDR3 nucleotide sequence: TGTGCCAGCAGCTTCCGAGGTGGGCTCAATCAGCCCCAGCATTTT. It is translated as CASSFRGGLNQPQHF.

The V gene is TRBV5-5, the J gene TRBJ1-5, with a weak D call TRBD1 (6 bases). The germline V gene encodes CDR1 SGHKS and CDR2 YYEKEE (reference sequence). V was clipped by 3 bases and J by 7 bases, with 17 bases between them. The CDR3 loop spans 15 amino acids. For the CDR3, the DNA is TGTGCCAGCAGCTGGACTTCAGGGGAGGTGCAGCCCCAGCATTTT. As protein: CASSWTSGEVQPQHF.

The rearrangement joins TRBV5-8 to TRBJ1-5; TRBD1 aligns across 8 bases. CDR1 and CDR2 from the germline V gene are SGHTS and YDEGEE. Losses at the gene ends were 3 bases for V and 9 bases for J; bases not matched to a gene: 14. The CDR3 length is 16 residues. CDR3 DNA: TGTGCCAGCAGCTCGCGTCGGACAGGGCCCTCGAGGCCCCAGCATTTT. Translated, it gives CASSSRRTGPSRPQHF.

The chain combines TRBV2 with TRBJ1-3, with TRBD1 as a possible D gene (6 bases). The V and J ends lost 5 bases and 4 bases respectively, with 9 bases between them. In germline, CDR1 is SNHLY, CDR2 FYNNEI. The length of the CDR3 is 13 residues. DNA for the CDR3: TGTGCCAGCAGTCCAGGGGACGGAAACACCATATATTTT. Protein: CASSPGDGNTIYF.

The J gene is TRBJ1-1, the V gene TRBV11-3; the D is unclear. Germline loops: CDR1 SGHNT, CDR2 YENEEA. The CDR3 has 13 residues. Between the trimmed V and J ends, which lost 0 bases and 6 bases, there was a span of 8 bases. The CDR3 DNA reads TGTGCCAGCAGCTTAGATACTTCCGCTGAAGCTTTCTTT. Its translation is CASSLDTSAEAFF. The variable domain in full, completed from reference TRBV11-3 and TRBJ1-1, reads EAGVVQSPRYKIIEKKQPVAFWCNPISGHNTLYWYLQNLGQGPELLIRYENEEAVDDSQLPKDRFSAERLKGVDSTLKIQPAELGDSAVYLCASSLDTSAEAFFGQGTRLTVV.

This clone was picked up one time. The CDR3 DNA follows: TGTGCCAGCAGTGAAGAAACGTCAAAACTGTTTTTT. Residues: CASSEETSKLFF. The chain employs TRBV2 and TRBJ1-4, with D uncertain. The germline CDR1 and CDR2 sequences are SNHLY and FYNNEI. With 1 base removed from V and 10 bases from J, the gap between germline ends came to 7 bases. The CDR3 length is 12 residues. The full variable domain, with the rest looked up from reference TRBV2 and TRBJ1-4, is EPEVTQTPSHQVTQMGQEVILRCVPISNHLYFYWYRQILGQKVEFLVSFYNNEISEKSEIFDDQFSVERPDGSNFTLKIRSTKLEDSAMYFCASSEETSKLFFGSGTQLSVL.

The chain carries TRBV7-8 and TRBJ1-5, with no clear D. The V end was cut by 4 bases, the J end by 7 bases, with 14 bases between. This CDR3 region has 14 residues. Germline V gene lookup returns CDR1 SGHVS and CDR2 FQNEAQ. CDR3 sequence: CASSYAETGQPQHF. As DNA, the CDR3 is TGTGCCAGCAGCTACGCCGAGACCGGCCAGCCCCAGCATTTT.

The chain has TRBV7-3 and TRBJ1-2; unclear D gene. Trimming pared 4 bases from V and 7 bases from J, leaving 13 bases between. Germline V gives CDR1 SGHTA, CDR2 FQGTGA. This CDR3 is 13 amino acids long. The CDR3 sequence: CASSSSDGFGYTF. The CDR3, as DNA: TGTGCCAGCAGCTCTTCGGACGGTTTTGGCTACACCTTC.

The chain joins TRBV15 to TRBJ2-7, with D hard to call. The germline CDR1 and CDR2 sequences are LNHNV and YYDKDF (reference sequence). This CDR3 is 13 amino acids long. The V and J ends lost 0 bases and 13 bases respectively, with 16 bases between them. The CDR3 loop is CATSRDRASSPYF. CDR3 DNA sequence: TGTGCCACCAGCAGAGATCGGGCGTCAAGTCCATACTTC.

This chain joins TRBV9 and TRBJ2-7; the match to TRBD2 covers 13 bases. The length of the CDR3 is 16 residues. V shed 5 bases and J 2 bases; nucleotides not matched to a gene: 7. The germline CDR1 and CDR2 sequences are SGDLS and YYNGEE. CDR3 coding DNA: TGTGCCAGCAGGGCGACTAGCGGGGGGCTGGCCTACGAGCAGTACTTC. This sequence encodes CASRATSGGLAYEQYF.

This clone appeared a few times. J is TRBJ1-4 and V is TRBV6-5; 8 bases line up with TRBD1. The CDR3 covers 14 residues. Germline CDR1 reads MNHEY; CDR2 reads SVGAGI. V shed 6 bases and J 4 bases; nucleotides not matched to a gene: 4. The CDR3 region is CASRPTGDNEKLFF. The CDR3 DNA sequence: TGTGCCAGCAGACCGACAGGGGATAATGAAAAACTGTTTTTT.